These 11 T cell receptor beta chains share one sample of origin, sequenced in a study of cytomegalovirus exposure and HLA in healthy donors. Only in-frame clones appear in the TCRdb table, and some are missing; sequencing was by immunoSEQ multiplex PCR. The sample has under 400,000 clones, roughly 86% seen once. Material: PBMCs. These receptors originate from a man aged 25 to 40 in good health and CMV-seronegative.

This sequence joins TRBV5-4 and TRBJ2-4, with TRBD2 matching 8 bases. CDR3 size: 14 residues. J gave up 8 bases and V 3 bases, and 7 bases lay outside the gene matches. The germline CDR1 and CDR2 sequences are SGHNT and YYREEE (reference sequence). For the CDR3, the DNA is TGTGCCAGCAGCTCCGGGACTAGAGAGGACATTCAGTACTTC. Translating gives CASSSGTREDIQYF.

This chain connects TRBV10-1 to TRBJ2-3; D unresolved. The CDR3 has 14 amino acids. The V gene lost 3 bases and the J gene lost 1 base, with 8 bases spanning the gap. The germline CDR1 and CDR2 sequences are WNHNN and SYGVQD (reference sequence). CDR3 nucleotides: TGCGCCAGCAGTGACGCCGGTGGCACAGATACGCAGTATTTT. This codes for CASSDAGGTDTQYF.

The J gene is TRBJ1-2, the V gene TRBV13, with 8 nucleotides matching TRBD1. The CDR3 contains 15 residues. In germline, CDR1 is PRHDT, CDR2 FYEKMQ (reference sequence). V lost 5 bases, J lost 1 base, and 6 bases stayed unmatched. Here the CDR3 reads CASSRAGQGNYGYTF. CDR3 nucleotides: TGTGCCAGCAGCCGTGCTGGACAGGGTAACTATGGCTACACCTTC.

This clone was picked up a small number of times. The CDR3 protein is CASSRDNPDGYNSPLHF. CDR3 coding DNA: TGCGCCAGCAGCCGGGACAACCCAGACGGATATAATTCACCCCTCCACTTT. The genes are TRBV5-1 and TRBJ1-6; D perhaps matches TRBD1 (6 bases). Germline V gene sequence: CDR1 SGHRS, CDR2 YFSETQ. V was trimmed by 4 bases and J by 4 bases, leaving 18 bases between them. This CDR3 contains 17 residues.

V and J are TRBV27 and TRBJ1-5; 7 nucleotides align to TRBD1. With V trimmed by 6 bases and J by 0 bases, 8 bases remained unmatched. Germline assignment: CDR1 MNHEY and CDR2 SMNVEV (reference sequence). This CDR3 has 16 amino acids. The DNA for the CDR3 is TGTGCCAGCAGCCCCCAGGGACAGACTAGCAATCAGCCCCAGCATTTT. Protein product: CASSPQGQTSNQPQHF.

In nucleotides, the CDR3 is TGTGCCAGTAGGAGGGGCGACAGGGGTGCGTATCAGCCCCAGCATTTT. This codes for CASRRGDRGAYQPQHF. This sequence joins TRBV19 and TRBJ1-5; TRBD1 matches at 8 bases. The CDR3 sequence is 16 residues long. Losses at the gene ends were 6 bases for V and 5 bases for J; bases not matched to a gene: 12. From germline, CDR1 is LNHDA and CDR2 SQIVND (reference sequence).

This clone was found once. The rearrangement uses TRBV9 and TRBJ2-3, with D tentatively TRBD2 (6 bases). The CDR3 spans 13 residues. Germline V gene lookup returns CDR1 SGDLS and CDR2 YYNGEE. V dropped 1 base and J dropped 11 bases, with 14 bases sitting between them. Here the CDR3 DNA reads TGTGCCAGCAGCGTACTGCCCGGGGGTGGGCAGTATTTT. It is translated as CASSVLPGGGQYF. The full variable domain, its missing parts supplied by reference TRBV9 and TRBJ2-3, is DSGVTQTPKHLITATGQRVTLRCSPRSGDLSVYWYQQSLDQGLQFLIQYYNGEERAKGNILERFSAQQFPDLHSELNLSSLELGDSALYFCASSVLPGGGQYFGPGTRLTVL.

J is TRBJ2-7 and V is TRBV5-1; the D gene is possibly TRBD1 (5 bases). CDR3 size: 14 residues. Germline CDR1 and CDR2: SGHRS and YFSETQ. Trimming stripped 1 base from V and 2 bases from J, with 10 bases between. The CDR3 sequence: CASSLPGITYEQYF. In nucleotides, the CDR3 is TGCGCCAGCAGCTTGCCAGGGATTACCTACGAGCAGTACTTC.

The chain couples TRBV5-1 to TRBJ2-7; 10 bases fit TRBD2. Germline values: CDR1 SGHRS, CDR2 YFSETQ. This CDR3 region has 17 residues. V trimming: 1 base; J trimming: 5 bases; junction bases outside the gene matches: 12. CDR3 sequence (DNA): TGCGCCAGCAGCTTGTCCCTAGCGGGGGCCGCCGACCACGAGCAGTACTTC. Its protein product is CASSLSLAGAADHEQYF.

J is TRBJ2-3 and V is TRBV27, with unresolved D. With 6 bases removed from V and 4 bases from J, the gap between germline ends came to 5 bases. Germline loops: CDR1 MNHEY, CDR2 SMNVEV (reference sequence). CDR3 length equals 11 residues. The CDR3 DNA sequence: TGTGCCAGCAGAGAGGCAGATACGCAGTATTTT. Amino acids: CASREADTQYF.

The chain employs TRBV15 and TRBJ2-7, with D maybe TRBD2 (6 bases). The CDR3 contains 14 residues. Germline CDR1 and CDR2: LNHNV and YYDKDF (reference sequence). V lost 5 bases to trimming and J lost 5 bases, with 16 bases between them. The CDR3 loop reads CATSVEGGSNEQYF. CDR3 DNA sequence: TGTGCCACCAGCGTCGAAGGAGGGTCCAACGAGCAGTACTTC.